These 5 T cell receptor beta chains came from one sample sequenced in a study of blood T cell repertoires in COVID-19. The data were produced by immunoSEQ multiplex PCR, yet TCRdb's version contains in-frame clones alone and is incomplete. Among a few hundred thousand clones listed, 80% were seen once. What was sequenced was PBMCs or T cells enriched from blood (not recorded which). Receptor source: a woman in her thirties or forties with acute COVID-19.

The chain links TRBV2 to TRBJ2-2; no definite D call. Germline-derived CDR1 and CDR2 are SNHLY and FYNNEI. The CDR3 loop spans 14 amino acids. Trimming took 4 bases from V and 0 from J, leaving 6 bases between them. The DNA for the CDR3 is TGTGCCAGCAGTGTAGGAGCGAACACCGGGGAGCTGTTTTTT. It translates to CASSVGANTGELFF.

This chain joins TRBV7-6 and TRBJ1-4; the match to TRBD1 covers 12 bases. CDR3 length: 18 amino acids. V lost 3 bases to trimming and J lost 5 bases; unmatched junction nucleotides: 10. The germline V gene has CDR1 SGHVS and CDR2 FNYEAQ. The CDR3 sequence: CASSLSPGTGGGNEKLFF. DNA for the CDR3: TGTGCCAGCAGCTTGTCCCCCGGGACAGGGGGCGGGAATGAAAAACTGTTTTTT.

This clone was seen a few times. V and J are TRBV11-3 and TRBJ2-2; 13 bases agree with TRBD2. The CDR3 sequence is 17 residues long. V shed 4 bases, J shed 1 base, and the junction held 3 bases outside the gene matches. Germline lookup yields CDR1 SGHNT and CDR2 YENEEA. CDR3 protein: CASSSRLAGGNTGELFF. The CDR3 nucleotides are TGTGCCAGCAGCTCTCGACTAGCGGGAGGGAACACCGGGGAGCTGTTTTTT.

This clone was recorded a few times. The chain employs TRBV5-1 and TRBJ1-5; D perhaps matches TRBD1 (5 bases). The V and J ends lost 0 bases and 5 bases respectively, with 9 bases between them. Germline CDR1 and CDR2: SGHRS and YFSETQ. The CDR3 sequence is 14 residues long. CDR3 nucleotide sequence: TGCGCCAGCAGCTTGGGGACAAGCCATCAGCCCCAGCATTTT. It is translated as CASSLGTSHQPQHF.

This chain connects TRBV9 to TRBJ2-7; D is perhaps TRBD2 (7 bases). Germline-derived CDR1 and CDR2 are SGDLS and YYNGEE. The V gene lost 0 bases and the J gene lost 5 bases, with 15 bases spanning the gap. The CDR3 is made up of 15 amino acids. The CDR3 loop reads CASSVDARGGDEQYF. CDR3 nucleotides: TGTGCCAGCAGCGTAGACGCTCGCGGGGGCGACGAGCAGTACTTC.